This TCR beta chain appears in the sequencing data of a study of blood T cell repertoires in COVID-19. Across the study: Researchers got acute and convalescent COVID-19 samples from the United States, Italy and Spain. T cells, B-cell-depleted T cells, or PBMCs provided the cDNA or gDNA that served as material.

Authors' analysis steps: Scientists estimated how many nucleated cells there were by amplifying reference gene primers. Using immunoSEQ multiplex PCR, the repertoire was profiled, and TCRdb retains in-frame clones only, with some absent. The V and J calls and clone size are taken from that table; D and trimming were inferred from the DNA. The data show around 300,000 clones, around 86% seen once. Trimming left V 4 bases short and J 8 bases short, with 15 bases between. This CDR3 comprises 14 residues. Germline V gives CDR1 SGDLS, CDR2 YYNGEE. This clone appeared a single time. The origin of this receptor is a woman between 25 and 40 years old with active or convalescent COVID-19. The specimen sequenced was peripheral blood. The chain joins TRBV9 to TRBJ2-2; no clear D gene. The chain's CDR3 is CASSPRPTPGELFF. For the CDR3, the DNA is TGTGCCAGCAGCCCTAGGCCCACCCCGGGGGAGCTGTTTTTT.